Described below is a single T cell receptor beta chain sequence and its context. Its antigen is unknown. The data stem from a study of post-analysis software for immune sequencing data. The study, taken as a whole, reports: Compared with controls, patients had more of about five TRBV segments, including TRBV5-6, TRBV5-1 and TRBV20-1.

CDR1 SEHNR and CDR2 FQNEAQ come from the germline V gene (reference sequence). The CDR3 length is 13 residues. Libraries were made from TCR beta cDNA, and they carried unique molecular identifiers. TCRdb ran MiXCR on the PCR reads and lists one entry per CDR3 protein. This repertoire shows about 820,000 distinct CDR3 sequences, approximately 53% found once; its top ten account for 4% to 5.5%. This chain links TRBV7-9 with TRBJ2-4, with TRBD2 matching over 8 bases. The end of the DNA aligns better with TRBJ2-7, so the J call may be wrong. The sequenced material came from blood. This sequence originates from a girl aged 10 to 17 with multiple sclerosis. The CDR3 loop reads CASTPSGSYEQYF. For the CDR3, the DNA is TGTGCCAGCACTCCAAGCGGGAGTTACGAGCAGTACTTC.